These T cell receptor beta chains were read from a single sample in a study of T cell clones after liver transplantation. The table came from immunoSEQ multiplex PCR; TCRdb's copy has only in-frame clones and leaves some out. The sample includes 75,000 to 95,000 clones, approximately 80% of them seen just once. This sample comprised CD4+ T cells from blood, obtained around 48 months after liver transplant. The receptors stem from a human patient who received a liver transplant. The graft donor may be the source of some T cells. The CDR3 runs from the conserved cysteine through the conserved F or W. The D gene is left open where the match is weak. Clone size is not always given. Where it is, it says once, few, many or a class for expanded clones.

j_call v_call d_call clone_size cdr3_aa cdr3_nt
TRBJ2-2 TRBV19 TRBD1 few CASSIGQGTGELFF TGTGCCAGTAGTATCGGACAGGGGACCGGGGAGCTGTTTTTT
TRBJ2-2 TRBV5-1 NA NA CASRPTNTGELFF TGCGCCAGCAGACCTACCAACACCGGGGAGCTGTTTTTT
TRBJ2-1 TRBV28 TRBD1 NA CASSPIDRVYNEQFF TGTGCCAGCAGTCCGATTGACAGGGTATACAATGAGCAGTTCTTC
TRBJ2-1 TRBV5-1 TRBD2 few CASSLSPSGGDEQFF TGCGCCAGCAGCTTGTCGCCTAGCGGGGGGGATGAGCAGTTCTTC
TRBJ1-1 TRBV6-6 NA NA CASSPRGSEAFF TGTGCCAGCAGTCCCAGGGGTTCTGAAGCTTTCTTT
TRBJ2-7 TRBV4-1 TRBD2 few CASSRTSGPSYEQYF TGCGCCAGCAGCCGGACTAGCGGCCCCTCCTACGAGCAGTACTTC
TRBJ2-4 TRBV6-5 TRBD1 NA CASSPIDRVGNIQYF TGTGCCAGCAGTCCTATCGACAGGGTGGGAAACATTCAGTACTTC
TRBJ1-1 TRBV21-1 NA NA CASLEGTGGHGTEAFF TGTGCCAGCCTCGAGGGGACAGGGGGCCACGGCACTGAAGCTTTCTTT
TRBJ2-1 TRBV7-8 TRBD2 once CASSSSSGSYNEQFF TGTGCCAGCAGCTCGTCTAGCGGCTCCTACAATGAGCAGTTCTTC
TRBJ2-3 TRBV5-6 NA NA CASSLAERRGDTQYF TGTGCCAGCAGCTTGGCCGAGCGGAGGGGAGATACGCAGTATTTT
TRBJ2-3 TRBV4-3 NA NA CASSRNQVHTDTQYF TGCGCCAGCAGCCGAAATCAGGTACACACAGATACGCAGTATTTT
TRBJ1-2 TRBV5-5 TRBD1 NA CASSPGTGWRDGYTF TGTGCCAGCAGCCCCGGGACAGGATGGAGGGATGGCTACACCTTC
TRBJ2-5 TRBV18 TRBD2 once CASSPPTSGGDQETQYF TGTGCCAGCTCACCACCAACCAGCGGGGGGGACCAAGAGACCCAGTACTTC
TRBJ1-2 TRBV19 NA NA CASSLETANYGYTF TGTGCCAGTAGTTTGGAGACAGCTAACTATGGCTACACCTTC
TRBJ2-7 TRBV5-1 NA NA CASSLAGTALGEQYF TGCGCCAGCAGCTTGGCCGGGACGGCGCTAGGCGAGCAGTACTTC
TRBJ2-5 TRBV5-4 TRBD2 NA CASSLEWREEGETQYF TGTGCCAGCAGCTTGGAATGGCGGGAGGAGGGAGAGACCCAGTACTTC
TRBJ1-2 TRBV27 NA NA CASRAGGSPLDGYTF TGTGCCAGCAGGGCGGGGGGCTCTCCACTCGATGGCTACACCTTC
TRBJ2-5 TRBV5-4 NA once CASSSRTAEETQYF TGTGCCAGCAGCTCTCGGACAGCTGAAGAGACCCAGTACTTC
TRBJ2-5 TRBV4-3 TRBD1 NA CASSQGRGHGEETQYF TGCGCCAGCAGCCAAGGAAGGGGGCACGGAGAAGAGACCCAGTACTTC
TRBJ2-3 TRBV9 NA NA CASSVTSGGTDTQYF TGTGCCAGCAGCGTAACTTCGGGTGGCACAGATACGCAGTATTTT